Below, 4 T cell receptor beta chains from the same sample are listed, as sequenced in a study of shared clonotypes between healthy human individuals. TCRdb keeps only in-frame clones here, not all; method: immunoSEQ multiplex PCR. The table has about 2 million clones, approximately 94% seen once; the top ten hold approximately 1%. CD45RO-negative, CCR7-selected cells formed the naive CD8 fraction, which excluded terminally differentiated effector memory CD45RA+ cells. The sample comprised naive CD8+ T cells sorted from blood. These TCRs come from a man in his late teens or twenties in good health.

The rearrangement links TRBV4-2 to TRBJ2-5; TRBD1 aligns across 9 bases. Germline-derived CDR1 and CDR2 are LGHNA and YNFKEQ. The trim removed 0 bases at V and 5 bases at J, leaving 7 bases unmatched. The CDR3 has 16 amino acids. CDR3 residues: CASSQERTGAGETQYF. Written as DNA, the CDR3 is TGTGCCAGCAGCCAAGAGCGGACAGGGGCAGGGGAGACCCAGTACTTC.

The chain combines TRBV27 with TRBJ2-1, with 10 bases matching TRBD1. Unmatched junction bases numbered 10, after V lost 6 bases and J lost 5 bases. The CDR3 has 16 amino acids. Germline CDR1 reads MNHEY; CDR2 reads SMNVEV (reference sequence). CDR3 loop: CASRLTGTGADNEQFF. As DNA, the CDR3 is TGTGCCAGCAGACTTACCGGGACAGGGGCCGACAATGAGCAGTTCTTC.

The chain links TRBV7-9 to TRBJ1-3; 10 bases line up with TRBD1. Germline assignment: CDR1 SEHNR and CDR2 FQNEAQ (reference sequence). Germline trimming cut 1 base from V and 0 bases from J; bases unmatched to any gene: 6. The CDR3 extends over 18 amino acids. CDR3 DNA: TGTGCCAGCAGCTTAGGGGGACAGGGGCCGAGCTCTGGAAACACCATATATTTT. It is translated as CASSLGGQGPSSGNTIYF.

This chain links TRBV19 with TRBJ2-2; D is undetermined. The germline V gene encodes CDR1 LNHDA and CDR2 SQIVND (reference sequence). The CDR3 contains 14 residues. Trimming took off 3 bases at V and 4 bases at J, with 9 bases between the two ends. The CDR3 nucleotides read TGTGCCAGTAGTATCCAGCCCGGCACCGGGGAGCTGTTTTTT. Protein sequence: CASSIQPGTGELFF.